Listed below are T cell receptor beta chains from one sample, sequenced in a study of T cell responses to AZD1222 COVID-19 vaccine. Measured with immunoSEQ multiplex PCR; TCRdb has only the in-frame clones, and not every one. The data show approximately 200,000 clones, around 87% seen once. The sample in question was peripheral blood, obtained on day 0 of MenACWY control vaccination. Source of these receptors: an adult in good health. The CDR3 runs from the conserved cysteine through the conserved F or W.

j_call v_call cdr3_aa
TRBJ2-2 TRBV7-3 CASSQGQANTGELFF
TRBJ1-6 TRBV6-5 CASTRTAYNSPLHF
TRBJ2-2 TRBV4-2 CASSQPGQGLYGELFF
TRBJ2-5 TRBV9 CASSVGMAGYQETQYF
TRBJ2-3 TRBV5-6 CASSLLAGGDTQYF
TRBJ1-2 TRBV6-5 CASRTGTPYGYTF
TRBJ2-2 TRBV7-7 CASSLRPPGAGELFF
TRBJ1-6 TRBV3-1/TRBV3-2 CASSPHIPDRDSYNSPLHF
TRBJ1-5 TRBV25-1 CASSEWGADQPQHF
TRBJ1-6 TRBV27 CASSPSMEGQGSYNSPLHF
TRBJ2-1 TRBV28 CASSPGLALKDEQFF
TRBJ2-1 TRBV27 CASSWGTGGNEQFF